The clone carrying this TCR beta chain was observed at least ten times. Its antigen is as yet unknown. CDR3 size: 15 residues. V was pared by 5 bases and J by 8 bases, with 21 bases between. Germline V CDR1 and CDR2: MNHEY, SMNVEV (reference sequence). The data were obtained in a study of T-cell reconstitution after alpha-beta-depleted transplantation in children. Unique molecular identifiers featured in how the TCRbeta library was prepared. MiXCR was run by TCRdb on the PCR reads, yielding one entry per CDR3 protein. The data contain 600,000 to 800,000 distinct CDR3 sequences, under 15% of them seen just once; the ten biggest clones take up 0.79%. Study-wide findings and caveats: Some patients' high day-60 TCRbeta diversity was attributed to recipient cells surviving conditioning.

The specimen was PBMCs, collected before TCRalphabeta/CD19-depleted stem cell transplant. This clonotype originated in a girl under 10 years old with congenital amegakaryocytic thrombocytopenia, due to receive a stem cell transplant. This chain joins TRBV27 and TRBJ1-2; D call uncertain. The CDR3 sequence is CASSLTGLRRVGYTF. CDR3 coding DNA: TGTGCCAGCAGTCTAACGGGGTTGCGGAGGGTGGGCTACACCTTC.